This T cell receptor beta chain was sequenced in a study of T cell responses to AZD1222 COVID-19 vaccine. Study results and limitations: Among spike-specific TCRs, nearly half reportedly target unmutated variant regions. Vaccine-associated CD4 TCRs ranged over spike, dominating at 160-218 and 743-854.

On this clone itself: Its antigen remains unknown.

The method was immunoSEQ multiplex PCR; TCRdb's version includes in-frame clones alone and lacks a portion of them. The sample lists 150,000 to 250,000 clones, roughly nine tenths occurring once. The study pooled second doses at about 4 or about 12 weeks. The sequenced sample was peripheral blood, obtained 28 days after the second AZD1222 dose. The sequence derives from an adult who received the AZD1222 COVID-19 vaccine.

The DNA of the CDR3 is TGTGCCAGCAGCCTCTCAACGAACACCGGGGAGCTGTTTTTT. It specifies CASSLSTNTGELFF. This chain joins TRBV3-1 (or the pseudogene TRBV3-2) and TRBJ2-2, with D uncertain. This CDR3 spans 14 amino acids. The V gene lost 4 bases and the J gene lost 0 bases, with 6 bases spanning the gap. Germline CDR1 LGHDT, CDR2 YNNKEL (reference sequence).